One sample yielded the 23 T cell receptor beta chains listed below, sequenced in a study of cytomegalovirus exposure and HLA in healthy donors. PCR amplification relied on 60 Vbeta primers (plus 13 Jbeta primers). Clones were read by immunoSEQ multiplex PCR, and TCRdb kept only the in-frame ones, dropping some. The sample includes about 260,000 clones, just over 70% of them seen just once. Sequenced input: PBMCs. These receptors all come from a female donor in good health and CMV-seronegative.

The CDR3 reads CASSPQRGLYEQYF. Written as DNA, the CDR3 is TGTGCCAGCAGTCCCCAGAGGGGGCTCTACGAGCAGTACTTC. The chain recombines TRBV6-5 with TRBJ2-7; TRBD1 matches at 7 bases. With V trimmed by 5 bases and J by 3 bases, 7 bases remained unmatched. Germline V CDR1 and CDR2: MNHEY, SVGAGI. The CDR3 has 14 residues.

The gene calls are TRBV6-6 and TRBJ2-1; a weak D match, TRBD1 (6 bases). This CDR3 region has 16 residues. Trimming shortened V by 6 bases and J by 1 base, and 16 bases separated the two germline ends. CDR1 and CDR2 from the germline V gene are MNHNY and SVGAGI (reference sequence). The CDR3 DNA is TGTGCCAGCAGCTTTACCGGGACAAGATCCTACAATGAGCAGTTCTTC. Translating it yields CASSFTGTRSYNEQFF.

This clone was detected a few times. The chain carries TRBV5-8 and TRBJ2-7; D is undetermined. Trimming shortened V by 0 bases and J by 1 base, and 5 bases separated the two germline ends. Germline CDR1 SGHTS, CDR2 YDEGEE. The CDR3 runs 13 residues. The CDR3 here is CASSLGSSYEQYF. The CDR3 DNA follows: TGTGCCAGCAGCTTGGGCAGTTCCTACGAGCAGTACTTC.

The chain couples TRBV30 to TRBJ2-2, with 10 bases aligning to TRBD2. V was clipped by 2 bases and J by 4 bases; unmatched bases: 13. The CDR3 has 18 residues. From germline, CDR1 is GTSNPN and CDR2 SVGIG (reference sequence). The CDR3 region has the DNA TGTGCCTGGAGTCAAAGGTGGGGACTAGCGACATTCACCGGGGAGCTGTTTTTT. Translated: CAWSQRWGLATFTGELFF.

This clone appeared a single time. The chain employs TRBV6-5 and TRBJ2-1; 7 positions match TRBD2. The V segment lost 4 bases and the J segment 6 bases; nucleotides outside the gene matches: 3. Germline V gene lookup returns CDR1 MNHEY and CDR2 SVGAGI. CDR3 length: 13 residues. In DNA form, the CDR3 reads TGTGCCAGCAGTTTTTCTAGCGGCAATGAGCAGTTCTTC. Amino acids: CASSFSSGNEQFF.

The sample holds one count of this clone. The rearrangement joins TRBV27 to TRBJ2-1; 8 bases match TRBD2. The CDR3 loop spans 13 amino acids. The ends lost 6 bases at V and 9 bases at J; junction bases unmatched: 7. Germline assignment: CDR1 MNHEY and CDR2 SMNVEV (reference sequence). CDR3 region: CASSYGRAGEQFF. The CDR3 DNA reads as TGTGCCAGCAGCTACGGGAGGGCCGGTGAGCAGTTCTTC.

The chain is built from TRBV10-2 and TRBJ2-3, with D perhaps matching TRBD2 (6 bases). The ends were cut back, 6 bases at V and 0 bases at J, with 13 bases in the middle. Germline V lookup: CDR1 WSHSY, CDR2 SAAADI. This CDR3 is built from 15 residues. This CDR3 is CASSRLGTSTDTQYF. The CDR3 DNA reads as TGCGCCAGCAGCAGACTAGGCACTAGCACAGATACGCAGTATTTT.

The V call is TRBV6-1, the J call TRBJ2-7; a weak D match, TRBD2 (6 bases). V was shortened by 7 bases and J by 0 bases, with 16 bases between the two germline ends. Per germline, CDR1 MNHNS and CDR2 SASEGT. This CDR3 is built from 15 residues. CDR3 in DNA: TGTGCCAGCAAGGGATGGACCGGGAGCTCCTACGAGCAGTACTTC. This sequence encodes CASKGWTGSSYEQYF.

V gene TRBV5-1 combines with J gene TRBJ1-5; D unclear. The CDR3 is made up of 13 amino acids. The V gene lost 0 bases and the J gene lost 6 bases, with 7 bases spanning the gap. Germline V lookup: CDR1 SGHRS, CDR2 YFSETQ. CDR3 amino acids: CASSLVPLQPQHF. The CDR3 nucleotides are TGCGCCAGCAGCTTGGTCCCTCTTCAGCCCCAGCATTTT.

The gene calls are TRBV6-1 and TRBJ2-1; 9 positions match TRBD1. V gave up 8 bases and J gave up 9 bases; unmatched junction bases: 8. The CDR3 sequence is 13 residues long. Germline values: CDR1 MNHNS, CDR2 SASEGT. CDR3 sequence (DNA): TGTGCCAGCTCGGGACAGGGTATCGGTGAGCAGTTCTTC. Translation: CASSGQGIGEQFF.

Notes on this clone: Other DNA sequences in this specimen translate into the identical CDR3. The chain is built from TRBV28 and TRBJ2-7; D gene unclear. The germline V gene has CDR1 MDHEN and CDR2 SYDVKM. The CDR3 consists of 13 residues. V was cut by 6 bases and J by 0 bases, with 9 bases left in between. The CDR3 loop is CASSLWASYEQYF. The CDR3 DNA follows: TGTGCCAGCAGCTTGTGGGCCTCCTACGAGCAGTACTTC.

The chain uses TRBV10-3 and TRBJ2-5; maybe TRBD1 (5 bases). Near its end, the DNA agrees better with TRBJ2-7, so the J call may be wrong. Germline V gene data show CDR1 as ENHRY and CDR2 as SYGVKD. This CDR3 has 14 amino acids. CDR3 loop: CAISSKDSTYEQYF. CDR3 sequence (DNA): TGTGCCATCAGCTCGAAAGACAGTACCTACGAGCAGTACTTC.

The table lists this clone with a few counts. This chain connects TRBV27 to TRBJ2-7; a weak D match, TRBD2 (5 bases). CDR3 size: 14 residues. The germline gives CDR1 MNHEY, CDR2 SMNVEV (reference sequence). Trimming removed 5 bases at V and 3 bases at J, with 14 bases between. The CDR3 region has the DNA TGTGCCAGCAGTACCCGCCTAGGAGGCTACGAGCAGTACTTC. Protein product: CASSTRLGGYEQYF.

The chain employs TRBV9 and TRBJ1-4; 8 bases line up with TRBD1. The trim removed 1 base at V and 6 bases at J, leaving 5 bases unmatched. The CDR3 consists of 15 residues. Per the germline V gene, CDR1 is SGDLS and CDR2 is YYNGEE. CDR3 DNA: TGTGCCAGCAGCGTATTCTCGACAGGGGATGAAAAACTGTTTTTT. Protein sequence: CASSVFSTGDEKLFF.

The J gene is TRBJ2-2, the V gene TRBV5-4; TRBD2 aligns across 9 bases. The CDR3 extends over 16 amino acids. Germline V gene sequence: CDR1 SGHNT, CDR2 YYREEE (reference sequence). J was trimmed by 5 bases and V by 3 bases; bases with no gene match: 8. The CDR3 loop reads CASSSGGRGWTGELFF. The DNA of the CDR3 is TGTGCCAGCAGCTCCGGCGGGAGGGGATGGACCGGGGAGCTGTTTTTT.

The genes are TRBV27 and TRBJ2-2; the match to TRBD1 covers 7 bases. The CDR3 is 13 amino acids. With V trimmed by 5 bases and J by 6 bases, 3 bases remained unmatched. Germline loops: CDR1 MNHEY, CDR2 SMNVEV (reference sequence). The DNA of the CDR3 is TGTGCCAGCAGTATAACAGGGGCCGGGGAGCTGTTTTTT. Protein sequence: CASSITGAGELFF.

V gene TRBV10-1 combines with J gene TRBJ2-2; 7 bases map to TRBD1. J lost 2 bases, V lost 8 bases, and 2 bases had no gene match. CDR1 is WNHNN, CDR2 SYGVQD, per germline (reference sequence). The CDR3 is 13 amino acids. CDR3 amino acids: CASWDSNTGELFF. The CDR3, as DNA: TGCGCCAGCTGGGACAGCAACACCGGGGAGCTGTTTTTT.

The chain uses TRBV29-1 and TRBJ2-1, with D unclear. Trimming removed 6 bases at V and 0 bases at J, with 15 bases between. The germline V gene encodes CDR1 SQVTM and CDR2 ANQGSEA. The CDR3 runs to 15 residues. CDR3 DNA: TGCAGCGTACCCTTACGGAGCAGCTCCTACAATGAGCAGTTCTTC. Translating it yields CSVPLRSSSYNEQFF.

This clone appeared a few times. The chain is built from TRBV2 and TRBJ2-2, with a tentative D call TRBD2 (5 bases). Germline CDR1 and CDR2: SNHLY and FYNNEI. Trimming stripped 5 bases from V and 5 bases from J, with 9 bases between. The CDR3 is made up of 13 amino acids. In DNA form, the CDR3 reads TGTGCCAGCAGTAAGAGCGGAACCGGGGAGCTGTTTTTT. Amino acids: CASSKSGTGELFF.

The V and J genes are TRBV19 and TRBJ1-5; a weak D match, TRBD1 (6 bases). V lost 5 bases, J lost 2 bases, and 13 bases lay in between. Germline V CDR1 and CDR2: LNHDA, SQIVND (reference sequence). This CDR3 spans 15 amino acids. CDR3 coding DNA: TGTGCCAGTAGTTACAGGGAAATGGGCAATCAGCCCCAGCATTTT. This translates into CASSYREMGNQPQHF.

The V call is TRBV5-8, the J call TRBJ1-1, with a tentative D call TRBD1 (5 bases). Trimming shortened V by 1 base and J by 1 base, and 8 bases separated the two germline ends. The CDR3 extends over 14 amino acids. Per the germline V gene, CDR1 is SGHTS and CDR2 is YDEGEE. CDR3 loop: CASSLWQGNTEAFF. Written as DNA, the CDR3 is TGTGCCAGCAGCTTGTGGCAGGGGAACACTGAAGCTTTCTTT.

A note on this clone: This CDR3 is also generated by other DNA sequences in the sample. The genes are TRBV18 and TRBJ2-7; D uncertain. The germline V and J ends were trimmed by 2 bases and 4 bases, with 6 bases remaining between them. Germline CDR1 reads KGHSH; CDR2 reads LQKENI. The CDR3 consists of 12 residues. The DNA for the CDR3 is TGTGCCAGCTCACCAGACACATACGAGCAGTACTTC. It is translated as CASSPDTYEQYF.

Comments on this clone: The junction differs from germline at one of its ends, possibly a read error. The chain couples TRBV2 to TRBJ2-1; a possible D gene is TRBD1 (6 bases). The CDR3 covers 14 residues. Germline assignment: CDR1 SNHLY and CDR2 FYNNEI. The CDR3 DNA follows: TGTGCCAGCAAAAAGGGGGAATCCTACAATGAGCGGTTCTTC. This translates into CASKKGESYNERFF.